This entry lists 2 T cell receptor beta chains sequenced from one sample in a study of T cell responses to AZD1222 COVID-19 vaccine. TCRdb keeps only in-frame clones here, not all; method: immunoSEQ multiplex PCR. The repertoire holds approximately 180,000 clones, with around 92% as singletons. The starting material was peripheral blood, obtained on day 0 of AZD1222 vaccination. The receptor set was obtained from an adult in good health.

The genes are TRBV9 and TRBJ2-5; D possibly uses TRBD1 or TRBD2 (5 bases each). The V and J ends lost 4 bases and 4 bases respectively, with 17 bases between them. This CDR3 has 15 amino acids. Germline loops: CDR1 SGDLS, CDR2 YYNGEE. This chain's CDR3 is CASSFGMGDSETQYF. CDR3 bases: TGTGCCAGCAGCTTCGGCATGGGGGATTCAGAGACCCAGTACTTC.

CDR3 amino acids: CAIRRDDRGNSPLHF. The CDR3 coding sequence is TGTGCCATCAGGCGCGACGACAGGGGGAATTCACCCCTCCACTTT. The V call is TRBV10-3, the J call TRBJ1-6; 9 nucleotides align to TRBD1. CDR3 length equals 15 residues. The V gene's germline CDR1 is ENHRY and CDR2 SYGVKD. The J segment lost 7 bases and the V segment lost 6 bases, leaving 7 bases of the junction unmatched.